The clone carrying this T cell receptor (beta chain) occurred once. Its antigen is currently unknown. Intraepithelial and lamina propria lymphocytes were released after the graft tissue was processed. These data originate in a study of graft-versus-host responses after intestinal transplantation. Study overall: Recipients across the board were started on anti-thymocyte globulin induction, then kept on tacrolimus and steroids for approximately three years.

Study-level points and caveats: There were GvH clones found in recipient marrow, and some of them appeared first in ileum or blood. Some patients had graft-donor T cell macrochimerism. In their allografts, the ratios of graft-versus-host to host-versus-graft T cell clones were high.

Sequencing was performed with immunoSEQ multiplex PCR; in TCRdb, only in-frame clones are kept and a portion is missing. The table lists 40,000 or so clones, roughly 90% of them singletons. This clonotype was sampled from a human patient who received an intestinal transplant, so some T cells may come from the graft donor. The sequences come from ileum tissue, collected about 28 weeks after intestinal transplant.

The CDR3 sequence: CASQRTGDSDTQYF. The CDR3 bases are TGCGCCAGCCAACGGACAGGGGACTCAGATACGCAGTATTTT. J is TRBJ2-3 and V is TRBV5-1, with 9 nucleotides matching TRBD1. CDR1 and CDR2 (germline): SGHRS, YFSETQ. The CDR3 spans 14 residues. V shed 7 bases and J 4 bases; nucleotides not matched to a gene: 7.